These 6 T cell receptor beta chains were all obtained from the same sample, sequenced in a study of cytomegalovirus exposure and HLA in healthy donors. The PCR made use of 60 Vbeta and 13 Jbeta primers. Some clones are missing from TCRdb's copy, which holds only in-frame ones; the method was immunoSEQ multiplex PCR. The sample lists more than 150,000 clones, 82% occurring once. Sequencing input: PBMCs. These receptors originate from a man in his forties in good health and CMV-seronegative.

In this sample, this clone turned up a few times. The J gene is TRBJ1-2, the V gene TRBV27, with D possibly TRBD1 on 6 matching bases. V shed 6 bases and J shed 4 bases, with 18 bases lying between them. Looked up from germline, CDR1 is MNHEY and CDR2 is SMNVEV (reference sequence). CDR3 size: 15 residues. CDR3 sequence reads: CASSLRIGGGYGYTF. The CDR3 region has the DNA TGTGCCAGCAGCCTCCGAATTGGGGGCGGCTATGGCTACACCTTC.

J is TRBJ2-1 and V is TRBV28, with a possible D match to TRBD1 (6 bases). The germline V gene encodes CDR1 MDHEN and CDR2 SYDVKM. The length of the CDR3 is 16 residues. V lost 6 bases to trimming and J lost 8 bases, with 23 bases between them. CDR3 nucleotides: TGTGCCAGCAGCCCGGGACACAATACTCCCAGGGATGAGCAGTTCTTC. This codes for CASSPGHNTPRDEQFF.

The sample holds a few counts of this clone. The chain couples TRBV9 to TRBJ2-3; maybe TRBD1 (5 bases). This CDR3 has 13 residues. The V end lost 4 bases, the J end lost 6 bases, and 12 bases lay between the germline ends. The germline CDR1 and CDR2 sequences are SGDLS and YYNGEE. DNA for the CDR3: TGTGCCAGCAGCCGGAGTGGGGCGGATACGCAGTATTTT. This translates into CASSRSGADTQYF.

V usage is TRBV6-5 and J usage is TRBJ1-2; 7 nucleotides agree with TRBD1. The CDR3 contains 14 residues. Germline trimming cut 5 bases from V and 0 bases from J; bases unmatched to any gene: 3. Germline lookup yields CDR1 MNHEY and CDR2 SVGAGI. CDR3 amino acids: CASSGTEPNYGYTF. DNA for the CDR3: TGTGCCAGCAGTGGGACAGAGCCTAACTATGGCTACACCTTC.

This clone was counted a few times. This sequence joins TRBV21-1 and TRBJ1-1. TRBV21-1 is termed a pseudogene. The CDR3 extends over 15 amino acids. The CDR3 DNA sequence: TGTGCCAGCAGCAAAGGAGGTAGTTGGGACACTGAAGCTTTCTTT. The encoded protein is CASSKGGSWDTEAFF.

CDR3 protein: CASTTGGGRYGYTF. The CDR3 DNA follows: TGTGCCAGCACTACAGGGGGCGGACGTTATGGCTACACCTTC. The chain joins TRBV28 to TRBJ1-2, with TRBD1 matching 9 bases. Germline V gene sequence: CDR1 MDHEN, CDR2 SYDVKM. Trimming cost V 7 bases and J 5 bases; bases outside gene matches: 8. This CDR3 region has 14 residues.